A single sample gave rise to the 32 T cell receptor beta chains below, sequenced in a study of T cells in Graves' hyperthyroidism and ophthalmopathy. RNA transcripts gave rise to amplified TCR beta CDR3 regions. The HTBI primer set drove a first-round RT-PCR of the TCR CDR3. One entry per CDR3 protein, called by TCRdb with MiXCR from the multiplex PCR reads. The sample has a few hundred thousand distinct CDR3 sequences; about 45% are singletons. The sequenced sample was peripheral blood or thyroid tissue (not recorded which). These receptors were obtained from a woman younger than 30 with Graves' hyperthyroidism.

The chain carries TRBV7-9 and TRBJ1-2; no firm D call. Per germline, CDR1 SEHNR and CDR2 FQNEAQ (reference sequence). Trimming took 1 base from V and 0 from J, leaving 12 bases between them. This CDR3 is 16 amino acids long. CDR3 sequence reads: CASSLVPGRANYGYTF. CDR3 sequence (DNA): TGTGCCAGCAGCTTAGTCCCCGGGAGGGCTAACTATGGCTACACCTTC.

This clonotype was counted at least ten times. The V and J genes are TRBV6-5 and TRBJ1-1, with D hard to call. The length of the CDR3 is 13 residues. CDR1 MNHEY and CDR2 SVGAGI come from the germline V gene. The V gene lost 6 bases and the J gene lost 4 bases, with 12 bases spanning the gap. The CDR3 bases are TGTGCCAGCAGCACCCCCACTGCCACTGAAGCTTTCTTT. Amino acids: CASSTPTATEAFF.

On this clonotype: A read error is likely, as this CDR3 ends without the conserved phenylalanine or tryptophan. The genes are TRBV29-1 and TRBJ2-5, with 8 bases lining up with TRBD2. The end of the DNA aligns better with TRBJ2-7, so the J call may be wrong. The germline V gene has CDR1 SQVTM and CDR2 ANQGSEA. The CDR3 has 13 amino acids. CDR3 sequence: CSVAAGGTYEQYL. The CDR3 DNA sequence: TGCAGCGTTGCGGCGGGAGGCACTTACGAGCAGTACCTC.

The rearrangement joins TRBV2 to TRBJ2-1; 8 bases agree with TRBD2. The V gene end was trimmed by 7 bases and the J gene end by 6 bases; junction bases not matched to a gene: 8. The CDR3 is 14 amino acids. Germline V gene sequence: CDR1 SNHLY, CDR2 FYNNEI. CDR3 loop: CASIGRLASNEQFF. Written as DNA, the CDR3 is TGTGCCAGCATTGGGAGACTAGCGTCCAATGAGCAGTTCTTC.

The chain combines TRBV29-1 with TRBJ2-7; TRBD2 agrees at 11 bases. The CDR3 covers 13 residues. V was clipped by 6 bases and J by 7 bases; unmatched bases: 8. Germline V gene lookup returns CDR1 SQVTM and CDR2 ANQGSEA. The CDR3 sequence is CSVLGLAVGEQYF. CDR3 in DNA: TGCAGCGTCCTGGGACTAGCGGTTGGAGAGCAGTACTTC.

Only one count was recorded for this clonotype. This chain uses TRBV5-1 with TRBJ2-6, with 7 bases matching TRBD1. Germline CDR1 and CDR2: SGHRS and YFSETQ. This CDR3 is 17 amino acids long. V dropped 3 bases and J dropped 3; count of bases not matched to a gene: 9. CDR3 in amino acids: CASSSYTGDYGANVLTF. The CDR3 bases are TGCGCCAGCAGCTCATACACAGGGGATTATGGGGCCAACGTCCTGACTTTC.

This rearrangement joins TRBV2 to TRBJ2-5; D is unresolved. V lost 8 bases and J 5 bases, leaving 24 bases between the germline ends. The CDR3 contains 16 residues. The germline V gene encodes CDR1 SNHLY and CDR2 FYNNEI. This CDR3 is CASSPSYQPPGETQYF. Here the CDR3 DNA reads TGTGCCAGCTCACCATCATATCAACCCCCCGGGGAGACCCAGTACTTC.

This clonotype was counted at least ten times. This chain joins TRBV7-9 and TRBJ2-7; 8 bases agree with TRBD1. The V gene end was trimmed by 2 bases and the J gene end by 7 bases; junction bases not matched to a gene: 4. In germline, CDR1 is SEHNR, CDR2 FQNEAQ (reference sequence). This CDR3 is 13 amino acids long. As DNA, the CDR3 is TGTGCCAGCAGCTTACGGACAGGGTTGGAGCAGTACTTC. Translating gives CASSLRTGLEQYF.

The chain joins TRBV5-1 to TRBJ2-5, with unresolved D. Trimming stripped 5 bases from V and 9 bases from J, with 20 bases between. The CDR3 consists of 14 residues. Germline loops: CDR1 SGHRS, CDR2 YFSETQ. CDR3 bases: TGCGCCAGCAGATACGACAACGGCGATCAGCCCCAGTACTTC. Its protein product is CASRYDNGDQPQYF.

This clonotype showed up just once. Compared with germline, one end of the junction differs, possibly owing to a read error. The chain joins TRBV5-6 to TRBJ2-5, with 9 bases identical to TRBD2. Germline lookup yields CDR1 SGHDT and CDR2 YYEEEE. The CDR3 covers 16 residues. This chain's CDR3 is CASGASSGRPQGTQYF. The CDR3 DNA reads TGTGCCAGTGGCGCGAGCAGCGGGAGGCCTCAAGGGACCCAGTACTTC. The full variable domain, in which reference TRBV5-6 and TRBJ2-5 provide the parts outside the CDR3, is DAGVTQSPTHLIKTRGQQVTLRCSPKSGHDTVSWYQQALGQGPQFIFQYYEEEERQRGNFPDRFSGHQFPNYSSELNVNALLLGDSALYLCASGASSGRPQGTQYFGPGTRLLVL.

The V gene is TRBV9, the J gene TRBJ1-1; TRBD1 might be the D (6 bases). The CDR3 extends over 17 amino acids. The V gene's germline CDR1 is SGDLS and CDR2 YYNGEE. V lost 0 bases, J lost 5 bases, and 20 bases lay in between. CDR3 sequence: CASSVGFGGGWSTEAFF. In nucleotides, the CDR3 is TGTGCCAGCAGCGTAGGGTTCGGGGGGGGCTGGAGTACTGAAGCTTTCTTT.

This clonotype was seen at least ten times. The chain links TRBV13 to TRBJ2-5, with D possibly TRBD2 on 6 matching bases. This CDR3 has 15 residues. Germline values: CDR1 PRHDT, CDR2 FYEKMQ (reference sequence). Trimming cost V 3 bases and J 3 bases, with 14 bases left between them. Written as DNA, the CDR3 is TGTGCCAGCAGCTTGTCCGGGACTGCAGAAGAGACCCAGTACTTC. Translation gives CASSLSGTAEETQYF.

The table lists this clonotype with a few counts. The CDR3 DNA reads TGTGCCAGCAGTTACACCGGGACATCGAACACCGGGGAGCTGTTTTTT. It specifies CASSYTGTSNTGELFF. The gene calls are TRBV6-6 and TRBJ2-2, with D maybe TRBD1 (6 bases). The V end lost 2 bases, the J end lost 0 bases, and 10 bases lay between the germline ends. The CDR3 runs 16 residues. The germline V gene has CDR1 MNHNY and CDR2 SVGAGI (reference sequence).

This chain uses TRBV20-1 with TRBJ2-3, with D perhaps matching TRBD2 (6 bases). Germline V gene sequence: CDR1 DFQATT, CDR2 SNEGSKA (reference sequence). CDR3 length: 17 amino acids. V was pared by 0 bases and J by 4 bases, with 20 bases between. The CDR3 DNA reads TGCAGTGCTAGAGATGCGTGGACGGGAGTTTTTCCAGATACGCAGTATTTT. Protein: CSARDAWTGVFPDTQYF.

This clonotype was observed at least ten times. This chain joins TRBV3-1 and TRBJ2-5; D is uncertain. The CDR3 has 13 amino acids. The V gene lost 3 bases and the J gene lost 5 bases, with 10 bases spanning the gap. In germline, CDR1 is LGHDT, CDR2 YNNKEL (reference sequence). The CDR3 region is CASSQRLWETQYF. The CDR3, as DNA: TGTGCCAGCAGCCAGCGACTTTGGGAGACCCAGTACTTC.

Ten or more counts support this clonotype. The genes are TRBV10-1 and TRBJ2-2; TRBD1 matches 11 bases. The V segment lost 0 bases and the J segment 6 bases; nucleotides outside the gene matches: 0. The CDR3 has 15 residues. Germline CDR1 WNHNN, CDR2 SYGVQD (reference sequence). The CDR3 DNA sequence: TGCGCCAGCAGTGAGTCGGGACAGGGGGCCGGGGAGCTGTTTTTT. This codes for CASSESGQGAGELFF.

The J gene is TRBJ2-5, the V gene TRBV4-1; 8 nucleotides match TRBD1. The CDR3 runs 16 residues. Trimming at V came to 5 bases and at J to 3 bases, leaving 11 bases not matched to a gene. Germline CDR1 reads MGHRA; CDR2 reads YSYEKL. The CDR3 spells CASSKRHQGAEETQYF. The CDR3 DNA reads TGCGCCAGCAGCAAAAGGCACCAGGGGGCGGAAGAGACCCAGTACTTC.

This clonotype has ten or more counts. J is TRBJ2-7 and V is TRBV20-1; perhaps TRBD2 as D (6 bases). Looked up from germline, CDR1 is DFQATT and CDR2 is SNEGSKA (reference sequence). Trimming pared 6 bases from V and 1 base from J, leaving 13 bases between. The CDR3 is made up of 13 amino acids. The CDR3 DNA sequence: TGCAGTGCGATAGAGGGAGGATCCTACGAGCAGTACTTC. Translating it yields CSAIEGGSYEQYF.

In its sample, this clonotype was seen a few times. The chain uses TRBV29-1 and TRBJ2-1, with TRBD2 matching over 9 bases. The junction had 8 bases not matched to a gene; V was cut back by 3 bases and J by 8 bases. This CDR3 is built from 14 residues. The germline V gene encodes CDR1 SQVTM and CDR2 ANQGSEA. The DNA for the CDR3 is TGCAGCGTTGAGTCCCTAGCGGGATCTCATGAGCAGTTCTTC. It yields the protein CSVESLAGSHEQFF.

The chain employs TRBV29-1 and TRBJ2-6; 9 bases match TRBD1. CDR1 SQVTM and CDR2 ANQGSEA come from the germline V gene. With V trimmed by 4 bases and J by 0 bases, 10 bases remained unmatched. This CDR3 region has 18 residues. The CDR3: CSVASTGTGSSGANVLTF. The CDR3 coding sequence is TGCAGCGTTGCGTCCACCGGGACAGGGAGCTCTGGGGCCAACGTCCTGACTTTC.

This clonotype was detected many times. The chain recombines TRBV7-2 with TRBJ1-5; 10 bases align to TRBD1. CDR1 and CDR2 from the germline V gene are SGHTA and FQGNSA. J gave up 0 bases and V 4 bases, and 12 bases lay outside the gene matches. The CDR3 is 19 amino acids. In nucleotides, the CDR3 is TGTGCCAGCAGCTCCAGGACAGGGGGTCCCGATTATAGCAATCAGCCCCAGCATTTT. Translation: CASSSRTGGPDYSNQPQHF.

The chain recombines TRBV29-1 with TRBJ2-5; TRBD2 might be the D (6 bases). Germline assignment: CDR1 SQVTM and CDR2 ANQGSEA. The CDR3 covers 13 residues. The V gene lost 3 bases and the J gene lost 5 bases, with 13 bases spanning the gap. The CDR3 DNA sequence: TGCAGCGTTGACCCCGGGGCGGGGGAGACCCAGTACTTC. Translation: CSVDPGAGETQYF.

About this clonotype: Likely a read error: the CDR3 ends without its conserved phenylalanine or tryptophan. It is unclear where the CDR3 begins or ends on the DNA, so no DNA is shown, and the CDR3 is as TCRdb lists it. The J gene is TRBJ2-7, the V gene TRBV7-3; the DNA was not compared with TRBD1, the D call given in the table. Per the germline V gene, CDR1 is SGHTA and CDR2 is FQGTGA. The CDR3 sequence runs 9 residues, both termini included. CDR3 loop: CASSPRADR.

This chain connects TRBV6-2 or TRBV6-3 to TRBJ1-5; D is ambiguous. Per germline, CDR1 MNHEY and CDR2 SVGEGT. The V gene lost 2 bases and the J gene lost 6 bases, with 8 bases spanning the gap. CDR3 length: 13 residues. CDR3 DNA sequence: TGTGCCAGCAGTTACATGAGAAGTCAGCCCCAGCATTTT. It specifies CASSYMRSQPQHF.

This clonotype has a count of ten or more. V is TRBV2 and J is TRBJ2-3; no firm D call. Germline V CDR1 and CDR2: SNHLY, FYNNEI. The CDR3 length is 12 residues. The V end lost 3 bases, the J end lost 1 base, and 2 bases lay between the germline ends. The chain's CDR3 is CASSDGTDTQYF. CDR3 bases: TGTGCCAGCAGTGACGGCACAGATACGCAGTATTTT.

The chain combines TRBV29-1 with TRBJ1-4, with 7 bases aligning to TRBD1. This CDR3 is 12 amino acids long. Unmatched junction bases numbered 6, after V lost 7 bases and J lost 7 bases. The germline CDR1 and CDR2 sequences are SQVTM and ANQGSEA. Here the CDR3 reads CSGRQGSEKLFF. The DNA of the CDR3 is TGCAGCGGAAGACAGGGATCTGAAAAACTGTTTTTT.

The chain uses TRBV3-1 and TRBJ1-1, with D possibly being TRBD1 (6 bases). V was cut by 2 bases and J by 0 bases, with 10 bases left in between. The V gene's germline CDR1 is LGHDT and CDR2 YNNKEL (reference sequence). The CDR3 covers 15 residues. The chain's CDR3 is CASSQLGGMNTEAFF. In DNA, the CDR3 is TGTGCCAGCAGCCAACTGGGGGGCATGAACACTGAAGCTTTCTTT.

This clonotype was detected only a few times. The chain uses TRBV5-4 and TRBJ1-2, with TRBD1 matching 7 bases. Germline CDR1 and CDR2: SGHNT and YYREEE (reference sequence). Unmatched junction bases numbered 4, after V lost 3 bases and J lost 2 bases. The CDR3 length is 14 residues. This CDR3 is CASSSPTGNYGYTF. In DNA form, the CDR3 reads TGTGCCAGCAGCTCTCCGACAGGGAACTATGGCTACACCTTC.

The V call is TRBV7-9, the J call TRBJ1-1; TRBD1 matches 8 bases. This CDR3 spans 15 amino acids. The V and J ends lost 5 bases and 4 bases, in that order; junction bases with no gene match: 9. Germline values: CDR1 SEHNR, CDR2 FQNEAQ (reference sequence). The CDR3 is CASSQGAWTGTEAFF. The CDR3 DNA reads TGTGCCAGCAGCCAGGGGGCGTGGACTGGCACTGAAGCTTTCTTT.

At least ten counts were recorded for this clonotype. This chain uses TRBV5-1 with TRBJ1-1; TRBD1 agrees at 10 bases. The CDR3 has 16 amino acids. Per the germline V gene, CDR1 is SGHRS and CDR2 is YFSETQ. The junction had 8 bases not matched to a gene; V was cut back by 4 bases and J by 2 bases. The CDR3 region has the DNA TGCGCCAGCAGCGGGGACAGGGGAAGGCTTAACACTGAAGCTTTCTTT. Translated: CASSGDRGRLNTEAFF. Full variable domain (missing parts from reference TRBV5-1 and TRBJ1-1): KAGVTQTPRYLIKTRGQQVTLSCSPISGHRSVSWYQQTPGQGLQFLFEYFSETQRNKGNFPGRFSGRQFSNSRSEMNVSTLELGDSALYLCASSGDRGRLNTEAFFGQGTRLTVV.

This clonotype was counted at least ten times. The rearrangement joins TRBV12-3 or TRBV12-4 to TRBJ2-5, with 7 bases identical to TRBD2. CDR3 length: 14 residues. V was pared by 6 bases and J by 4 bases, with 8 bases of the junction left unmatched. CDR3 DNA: TGTGCCAGCAGCTCCCTGGGGGGGGGAGAGACCCAGTACTTC. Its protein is CASSSLGGGETQYF.

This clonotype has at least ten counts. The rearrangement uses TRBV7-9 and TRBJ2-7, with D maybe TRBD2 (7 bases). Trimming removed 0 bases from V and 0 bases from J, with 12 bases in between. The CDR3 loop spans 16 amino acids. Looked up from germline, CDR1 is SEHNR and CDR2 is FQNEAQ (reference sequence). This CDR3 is CASSLATGGSSYEQYF. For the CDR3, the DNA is TGTGCCAGCAGCTTAGCGACAGGCGGGAGCTCCTACGAGCAGTACTTC.